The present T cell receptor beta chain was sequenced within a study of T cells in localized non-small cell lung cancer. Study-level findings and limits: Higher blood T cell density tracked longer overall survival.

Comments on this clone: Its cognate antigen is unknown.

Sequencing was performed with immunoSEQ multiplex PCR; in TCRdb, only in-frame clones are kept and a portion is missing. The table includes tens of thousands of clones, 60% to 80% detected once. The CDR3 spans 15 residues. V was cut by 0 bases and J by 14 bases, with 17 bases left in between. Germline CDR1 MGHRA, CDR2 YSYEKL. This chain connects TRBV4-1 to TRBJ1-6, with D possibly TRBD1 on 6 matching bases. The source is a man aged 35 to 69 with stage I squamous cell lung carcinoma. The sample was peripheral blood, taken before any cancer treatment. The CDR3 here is CASSQDRGVRAALHF. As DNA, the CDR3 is TGCGCCAGCAGCCAAGATAGGGGGGTCCGGGCGGCCCTCCACTTT.